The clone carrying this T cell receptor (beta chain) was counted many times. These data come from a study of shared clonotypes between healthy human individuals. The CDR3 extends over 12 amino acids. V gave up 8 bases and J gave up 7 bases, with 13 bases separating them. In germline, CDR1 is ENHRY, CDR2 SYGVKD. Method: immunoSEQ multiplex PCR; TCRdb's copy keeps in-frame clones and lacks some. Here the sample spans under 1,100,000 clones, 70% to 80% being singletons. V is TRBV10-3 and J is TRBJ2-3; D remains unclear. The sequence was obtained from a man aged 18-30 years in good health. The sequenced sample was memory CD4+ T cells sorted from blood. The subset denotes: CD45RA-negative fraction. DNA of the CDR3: TGTGCCATCGGGTCCGGTAGTAATACGCAGTATTTT. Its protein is CAIGSGSNTQYF.